This T cell receptor (beta chain) is drawn from a study of T-cell memory formation after mild COVID-19. The study, taken as a whole, reports: Contracting clones from day 15 to 85 showed balanced CD4/CD8; later expanders favored CD4+.

The V end lost 1 base, the J end lost 11 bases, and 12 bases lay between the germline ends. Germline CDR1 reads SGHTA; CDR2 reads FQGNSA. The CDR3 covers 13 residues. This clonotype was seen a few times. Its antigen remains unidentified. TCRdb re-called the 5' RACE reads with MiXCR, one entry per CDR3 protein. The sample has 550,000 to 600,000 distinct CDR3 sequences, approximately 15% seen once. The sample consisted of PBMCs or a T cell subset sorted from them (not recorded which). The chain carries TRBV7-2 and TRBJ2-1; D is unresolved. The receptor's source is an adult woman who had mild COVID-19 (a few samples of this study predate the infection). Cell type and time point are not known. CDR3 in DNA: TGTGCCAGCAGCTTAGGTACTAAGGGCAAGCAGTTCTTC. It encodes CASSLGTKGKQFF.